This T cell receptor (beta chain) was identified in a study of T-cell reconstitution after alpha-beta-depleted transplantation in children. Broader study findings: Alpha-beta T cells present about two months after transplant were reported to originate from several hundred expanded graft clones. It was newly produced T cells that mostly accounted for T-cell counts and diversity one year after transplant. Day-60 TCRbeta diversity that was high in some patients was derived from surviving recipient T cells and thymic progenitors.

Ten or more counts support this clonotype. Its target is not known. CDR3 length: 14 amino acids. V shed 7 bases, J shed 9 bases, and the junction held 11 bases outside the gene matches. Construction of the TCRbeta library involved unique molecular identifiers. Each CDR3 protein is one row after TCRdb ran MiXCR on the PCR reads. The data contain hundreds of thousands of distinct CDR3 sequences, 10% to 15% of them singletons. This sequence was found in a girl aged 2 to 9 with congenital amegakaryocytic thrombocytopenia, due to receive a stem cell transplant. This chain links TRBV12-3 or TRBV12-4 with TRBJ2-1; 8 nucleotides agree with TRBD2. Material: PBMCs, obtained before TCRalphabeta/CD19-depleted stem cell transplant. The chain's CDR3 is CASTPGTSGGEQFF. The CDR3 nucleotides are TGTGCCAGCACCCCTGGAACTAGCGGTGGTGAGCAGTTCTTC.